This paragraph reports one T cell receptor (beta chain). The antigen remains unidentified. The record originates from a study of cytomegalovirus exposure and HLA in healthy donors. About the research overall: Within an early data release were about 85 million unique TCRs drawn from HLA-typed donors. Study observations and caveats: There were approximately 150 TCR beta chains listed as cytomegalovirus-associated. TCR beta sequences reportedly predicted the HLA-A and HLA-B alleles of most subjects accurately. Per a later analysis, HLA-associated TCR beta chains showed more clonal expansion than other, equally common TCR beta chains.

Primers: 60 Vbeta forward and 13 Jbeta reverse. This table comes from immunoSEQ multiplex PCR, and its TCRdb copy is limited to in-frame clones, with some not included. Of roughly 110,000 clones in the sample, about 70% were seen once. CDR1 is SGHRS, CDR2 YFSETQ, per germline. CDR3 length: 13 amino acids. The V end lost 5 bases, the J end lost 1 base, and 8 bases lay between the germline ends. The TCR comes from a female donor in good health and CMV-seronegative. This chain joins TRBV5-1 and TRBJ2-3, with D perhaps matching TRBD2 (5 bases). Sequencing was done on a sample of PBMCs. The chain's CDR3 is CASSVSGTDTQYF. In DNA form, the CDR3 reads TGCGCCAGCAGTGTTAGCGGCACAGATACGCAGTATTTT.